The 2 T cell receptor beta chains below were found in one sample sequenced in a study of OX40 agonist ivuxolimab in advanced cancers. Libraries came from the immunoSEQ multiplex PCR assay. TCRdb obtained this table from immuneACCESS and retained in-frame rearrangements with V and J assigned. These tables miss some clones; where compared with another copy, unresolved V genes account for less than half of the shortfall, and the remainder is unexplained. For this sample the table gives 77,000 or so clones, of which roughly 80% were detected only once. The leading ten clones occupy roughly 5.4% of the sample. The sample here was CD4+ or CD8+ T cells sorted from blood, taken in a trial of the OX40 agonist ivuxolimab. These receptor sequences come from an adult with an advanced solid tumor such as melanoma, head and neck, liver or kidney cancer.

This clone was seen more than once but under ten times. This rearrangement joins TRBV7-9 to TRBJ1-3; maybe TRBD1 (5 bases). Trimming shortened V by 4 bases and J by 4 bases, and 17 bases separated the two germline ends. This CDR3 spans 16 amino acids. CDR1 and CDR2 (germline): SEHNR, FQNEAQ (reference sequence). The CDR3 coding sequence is TGTGCCAGCAGCTCTAGAGGGGCTGACTTGGGAAACACCATATATTTT. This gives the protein CASSSRGADLGNTIYF.

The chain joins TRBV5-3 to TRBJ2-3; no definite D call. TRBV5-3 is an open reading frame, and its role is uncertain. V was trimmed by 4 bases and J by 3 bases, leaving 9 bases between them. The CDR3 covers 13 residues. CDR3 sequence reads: CARSSASTDTQYF. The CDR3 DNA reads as TGTGCCAGAAGCAGCGCATCAACAGATACGCAGTATTTT.